The clone carrying this TCR beta chain was recorded a few times. Its antigen remains unknown. The sample comes from a study of beta chain features in type 1 diabetes. Background on the study: All samples yielded some 110 million examined sorted cells.

Investigators reverse transcribed all isolated RNA, so they sequenced expressed TCRB transcripts. The protocol was immunoSEQ multiplex PCR, while the TCRdb copy is restricted to in-frame clones and leaves out a portion. The table shows 970,000 or so clones, with roughly a sixth occurring only once. The CDR3 runs 16 residues. V gave up 6 bases and J gave up 6 bases; unmatched junction bases: 14. CDR1 is KGHSH, CDR2 LQKENI, per germline. Findings and caveats of the study: Whether TCRB rearrangement is influenced by HLA type went unresolved here.

Specimen: naive CD4+ T cells from blood. This chain connects TRBV18 to TRBJ2-5; 9 bases are a match to TRBD1. The source of this sequence is a woman under 30 in good health. The DNA of the CDR3 is TGTGCCAGCTCCCGCGTCCCGGGACAGGGAGGAAAGACCCAGTACTTC. This gives the protein CASSRVPGQGGKTQYF.